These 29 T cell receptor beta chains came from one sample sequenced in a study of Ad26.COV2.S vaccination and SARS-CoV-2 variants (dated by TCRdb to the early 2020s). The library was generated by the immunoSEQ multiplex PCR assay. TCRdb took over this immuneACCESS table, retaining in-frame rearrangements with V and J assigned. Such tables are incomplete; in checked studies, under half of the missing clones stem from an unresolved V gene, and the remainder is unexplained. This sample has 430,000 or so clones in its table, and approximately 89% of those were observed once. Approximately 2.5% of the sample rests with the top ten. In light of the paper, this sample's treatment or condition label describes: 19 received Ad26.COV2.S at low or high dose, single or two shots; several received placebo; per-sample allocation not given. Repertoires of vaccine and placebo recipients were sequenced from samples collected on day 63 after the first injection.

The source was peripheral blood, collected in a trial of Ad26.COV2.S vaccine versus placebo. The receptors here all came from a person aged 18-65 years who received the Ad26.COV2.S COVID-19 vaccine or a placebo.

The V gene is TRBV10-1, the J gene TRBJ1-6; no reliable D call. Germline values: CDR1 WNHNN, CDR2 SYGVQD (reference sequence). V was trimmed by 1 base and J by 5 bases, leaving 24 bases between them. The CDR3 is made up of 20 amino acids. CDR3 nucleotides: TGCGCCAGCAGTGAGTGGGTTTGGGCCAGGCGCTTTGGGGATAATTCACCCCTCCACTTT. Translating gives CASSEWVWARRFGDNSPLHF.

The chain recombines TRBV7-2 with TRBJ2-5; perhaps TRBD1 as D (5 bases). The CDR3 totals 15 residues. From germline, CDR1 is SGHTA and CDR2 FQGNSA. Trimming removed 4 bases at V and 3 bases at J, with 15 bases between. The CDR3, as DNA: TGTGCCAGCAGCTACCAGGCAGGGCGCGAAGAGACCCAGTACTTC. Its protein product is CASSYQAGREETQYF.

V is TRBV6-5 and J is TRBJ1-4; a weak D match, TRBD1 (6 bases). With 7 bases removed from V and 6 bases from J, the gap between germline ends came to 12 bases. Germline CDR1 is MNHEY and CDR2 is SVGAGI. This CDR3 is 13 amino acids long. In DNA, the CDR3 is TGTGCCAGCAACAGGGTACCCGATGAAAAACTGTTTTTT. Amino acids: CASNRVPDEKLFF.

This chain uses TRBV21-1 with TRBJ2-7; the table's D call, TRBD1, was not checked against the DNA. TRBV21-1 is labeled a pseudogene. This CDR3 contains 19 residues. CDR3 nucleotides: TGTGCCAGCAGCAAAACGCCGCGAGGTAACAGGGGCTTCGCGAGCGAGCAGTACGTC. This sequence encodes CASSKTPRGNRGFASEQYV.

The CDR3 coding sequence is TGTGCCAGCAGCCGAGGACTCTTGGATAATGAAAAACTGTTTTTT. It translates to CASSRGLLDNEKLFF. The J gene is TRBJ1-4, the V gene TRBV3-1 (or the pseudogene TRBV3-2); D unclear. Trimming left V 4 bases short and J 4 bases short, with 13 bases between. Germline CDR1 reads LGHDT; CDR2 reads YNNKEL (reference sequence). CDR3 length equals 15 residues.

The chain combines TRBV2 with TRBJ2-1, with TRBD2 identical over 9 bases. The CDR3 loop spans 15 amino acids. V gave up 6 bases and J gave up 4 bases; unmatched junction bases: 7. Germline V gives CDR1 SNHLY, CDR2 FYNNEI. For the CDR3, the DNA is TGTGCCAGCAGCCCATTGGCGGGGGGGTACAATGAGCAGTTCTTC. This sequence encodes CASSPLAGGYNEQFF.

This CDR3 reads CASSQAHLVGAGANVLTF. DNA of the CDR3: TGTGCCAGCAGCCAAGCCCACCTCGTAGGGGCTGGGGCCAACGTCCTGACTTTC. The rearrangement joins TRBV4-2 to TRBJ2-6, with D perhaps matching TRBD1 (5 bases). Trimming left V 1 base short and J 2 bases short, with 15 bases between. Germline V lookup: CDR1 LGHNA, CDR2 YNFKEQ. The CDR3 runs to 18 residues.

CDR3 sequence reads: CASSTGAETQYF. The CDR3 coding sequence is TGTGCCAGCAGTACAGGGGCGGAGACCCAGTACTTC. The rearrangement uses TRBV12-3 or TRBV12-4 and TRBJ2-5; 7 nucleotides agree with TRBD1. The CDR3 runs 12 residues. Unmatched junction bases numbered 2, after V lost 5 bases and J lost 5 bases.

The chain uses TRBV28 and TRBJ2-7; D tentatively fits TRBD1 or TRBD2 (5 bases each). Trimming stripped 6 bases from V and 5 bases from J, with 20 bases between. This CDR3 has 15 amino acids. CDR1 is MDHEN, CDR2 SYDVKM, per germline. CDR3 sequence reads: CASSLLAGTLHEQYF. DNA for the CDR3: TGTGCCAGCAGCTTACTGGCAGGGACGCTCCACGAGCAGTACTTC.

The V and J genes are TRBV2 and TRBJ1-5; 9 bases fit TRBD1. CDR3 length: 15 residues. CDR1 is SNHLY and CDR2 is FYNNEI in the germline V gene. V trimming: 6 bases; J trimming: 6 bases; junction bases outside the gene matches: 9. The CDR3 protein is CASSAPGQGFQPQHF. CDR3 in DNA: TGTGCCAGCAGCGCACCGGGACAGGGTTTTCAGCCCCAGCATTTT.

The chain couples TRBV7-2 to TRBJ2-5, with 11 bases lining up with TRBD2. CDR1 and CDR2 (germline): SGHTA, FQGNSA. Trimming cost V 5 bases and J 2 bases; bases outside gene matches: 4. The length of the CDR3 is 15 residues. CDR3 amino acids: CASSRGLAGQETQYF. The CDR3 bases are TGTGCCAGCAGCCGCGGACTAGCGGGTCAAGAGACCCAGTACTTC.

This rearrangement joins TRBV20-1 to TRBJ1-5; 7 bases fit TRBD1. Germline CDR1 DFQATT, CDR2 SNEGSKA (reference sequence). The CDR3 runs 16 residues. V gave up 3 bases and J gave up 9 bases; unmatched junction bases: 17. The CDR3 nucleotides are TGCAGTGCTAGTCCGGGACAGTTCGATGTCGGCCGGCCCCAGCATTTT. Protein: CSASPGQFDVGRPQHF.

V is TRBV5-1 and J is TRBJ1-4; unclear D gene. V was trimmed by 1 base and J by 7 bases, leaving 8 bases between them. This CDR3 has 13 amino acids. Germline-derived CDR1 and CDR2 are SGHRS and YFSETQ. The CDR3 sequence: CASSLYIGEKLFF. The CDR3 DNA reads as TGCGCCAGCAGCTTGTACATCGGTGAAAAACTGTTTTTT. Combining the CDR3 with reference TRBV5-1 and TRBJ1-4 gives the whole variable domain KAGVTQTPRYLIKTRGQQVTLSCSPISGHRSVSWYQQTPGQGLQFLFEYFSETQRNKGNFPGRFSGRQFSNSRSEMNVSTLELGDSALYLCASSLYIGEKLFFGSGTQLSVL.

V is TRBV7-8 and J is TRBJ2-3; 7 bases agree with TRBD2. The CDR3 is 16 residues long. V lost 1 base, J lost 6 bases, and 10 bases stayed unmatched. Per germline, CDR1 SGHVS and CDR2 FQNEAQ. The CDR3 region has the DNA TGTGCCAGCAGCTTAGGGGGGGGGACTTGGTCGGATACGCAGTATTTT. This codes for CASSLGGGTWSDTQYF.

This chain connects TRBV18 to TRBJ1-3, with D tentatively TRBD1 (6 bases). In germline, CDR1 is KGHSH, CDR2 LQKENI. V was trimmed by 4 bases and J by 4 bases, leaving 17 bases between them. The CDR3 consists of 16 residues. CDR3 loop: CASSQTRGTPGNTIYF. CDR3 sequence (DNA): TGTGCCAGCTCACAGACTCGTGGGACACCCGGAAACACCATATATTTT.

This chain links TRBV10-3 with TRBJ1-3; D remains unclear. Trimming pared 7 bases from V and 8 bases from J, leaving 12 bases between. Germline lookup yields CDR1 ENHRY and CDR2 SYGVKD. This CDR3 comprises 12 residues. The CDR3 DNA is TGTGCCATCAAAGCCCCCCAGGACACCATATATTTT. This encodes CAIKAPQDTIYF.

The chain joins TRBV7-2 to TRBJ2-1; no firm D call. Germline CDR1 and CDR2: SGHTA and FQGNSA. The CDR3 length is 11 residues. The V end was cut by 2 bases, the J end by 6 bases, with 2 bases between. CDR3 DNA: TGTGCCAGCAGCTTATCCAATGAGCAGTTCTTC. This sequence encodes CASSLSNEQFF.

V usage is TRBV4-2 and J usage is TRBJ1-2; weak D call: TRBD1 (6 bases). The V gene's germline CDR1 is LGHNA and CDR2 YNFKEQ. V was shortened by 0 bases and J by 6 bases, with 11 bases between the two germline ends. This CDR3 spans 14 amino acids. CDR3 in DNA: TGTGCCAGCAGCCAAGATGGGCGGGGGCATGGCTACACCTTC. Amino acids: CASSQDGRGHGYTF.

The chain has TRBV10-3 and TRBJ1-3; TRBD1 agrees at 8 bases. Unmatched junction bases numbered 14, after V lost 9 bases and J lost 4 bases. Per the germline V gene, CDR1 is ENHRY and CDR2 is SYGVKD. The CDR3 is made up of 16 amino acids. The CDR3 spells CAISQITGTGGNTIYF. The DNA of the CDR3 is TGTGCCATAAGTCAGATTACCGGGACAGGAGGAAACACCATATATTTT.

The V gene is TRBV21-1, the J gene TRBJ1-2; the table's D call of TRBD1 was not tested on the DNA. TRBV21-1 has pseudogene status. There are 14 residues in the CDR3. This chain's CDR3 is CASSKESRGHGYTF. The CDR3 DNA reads TGTGCCAGCAGCAAAGAAAGCAGGGGGCATGGCTACACCTTC.

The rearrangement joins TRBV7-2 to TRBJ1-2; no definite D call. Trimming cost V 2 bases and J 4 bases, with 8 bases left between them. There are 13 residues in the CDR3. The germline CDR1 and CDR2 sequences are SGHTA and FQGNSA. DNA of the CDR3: TGTGCCAGCAGCTTACCAAGCAGCTATGGCTACACCTTC. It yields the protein CASSLPSSYGYTF.

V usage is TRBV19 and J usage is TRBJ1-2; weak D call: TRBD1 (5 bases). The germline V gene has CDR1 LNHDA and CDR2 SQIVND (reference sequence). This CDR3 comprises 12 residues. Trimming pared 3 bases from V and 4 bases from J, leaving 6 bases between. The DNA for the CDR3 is TGTGCCAGTAGTATCCAGGGCTATGGCTACACCTTC. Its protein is CASSIQGYGYTF.

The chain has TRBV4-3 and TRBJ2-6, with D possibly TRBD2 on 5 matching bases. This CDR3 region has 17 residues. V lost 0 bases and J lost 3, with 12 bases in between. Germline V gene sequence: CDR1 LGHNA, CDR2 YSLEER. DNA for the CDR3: TGCGCCAGCAGCCAAGACGCGGCCGGAGGTGGGGCCAACGTCCTGACTTTC. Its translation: CASSQDAAGGGANVLTF.

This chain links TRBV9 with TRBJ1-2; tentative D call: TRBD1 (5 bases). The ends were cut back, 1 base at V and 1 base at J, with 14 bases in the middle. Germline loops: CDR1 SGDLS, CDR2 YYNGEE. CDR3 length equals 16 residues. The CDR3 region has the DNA TGTGCCAGCAGCGTATCCGGGGGACTAATTAACTATGGCTACACCTTC. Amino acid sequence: CASSVSGGLINYGYTF.

The CDR3 reads CASSRLGQRPNEQFF. CDR3 nucleotide sequence: TGTGCCAGCAGCCGCCTCGGACAGCGCCCCAATGAGCAGTTCTTC. The chain links TRBV5-8 to TRBJ2-1, with D tentatively TRBD1 (6 bases). The germline V gene encodes CDR1 SGHTS and CDR2 YDEGEE. V was trimmed by 4 bases and J by 6 bases, leaving 17 bases between them. The CDR3 runs to 15 residues. The full variable domain, its missing parts supplied by reference TRBV5-8 and TRBJ2-1, is EAGVTQSPTHLIKTRGQQATLRCSPISGHTSVYWYQQALGLGLQFLLWYDEGEERNRGNFPPRFSGRQFPNYSSELNVNALELEDSALYLCASSRLGQRPNEQFFGPGTRLTVL.

The CDR3 here is CASSDGPARKAFF. The CDR3 DNA reads as TGTGCCAGCAGTGACGGCCCCGCAAGAAAAGCTTTCTTT. The V call is TRBV6-4, the J call TRBJ1-1; no firm D call. Looked up from germline, CDR1 is MRHNA and CDR2 is SNTAGT. V was pared by 2 bases and J by 9 bases, with 13 bases between. The CDR3 runs 13 residues.

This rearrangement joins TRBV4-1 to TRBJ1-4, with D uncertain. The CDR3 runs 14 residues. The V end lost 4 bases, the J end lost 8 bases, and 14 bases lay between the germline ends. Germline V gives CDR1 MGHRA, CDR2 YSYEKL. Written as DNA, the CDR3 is TGCGCCAGCAGCCTCCCCCCTTTTGGAGAAAAACTGTTTTTT. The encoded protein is CASSLPPFGEKLFF.

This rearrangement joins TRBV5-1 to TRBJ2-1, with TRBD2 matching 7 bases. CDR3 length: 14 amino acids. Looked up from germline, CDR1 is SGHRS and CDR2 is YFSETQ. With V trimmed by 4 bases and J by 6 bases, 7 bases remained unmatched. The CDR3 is CASSNHRGVNEQFF. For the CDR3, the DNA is TGCGCCAGCAGCAACCACCGGGGGGTCAATGAGCAGTTCTTC. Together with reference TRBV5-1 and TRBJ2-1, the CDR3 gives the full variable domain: KAGVTQTPRYLIKTRGQQVTLSCSPISGHRSVSWYQQTPGQGLQFLFEYFSETQRNKGNFPGRFSGRQFSNSRSEMNVSTLELGDSALYLCASSNHRGVNEQFFGPGTRLTVL.

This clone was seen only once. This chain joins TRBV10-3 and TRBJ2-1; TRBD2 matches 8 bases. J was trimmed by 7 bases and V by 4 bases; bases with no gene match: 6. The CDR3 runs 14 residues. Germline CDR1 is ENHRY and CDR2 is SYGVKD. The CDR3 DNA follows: TGTGCCATCAGTGTTCGCGGGGGGTGGAATGAGCAGTTCTTC. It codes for CAISVRGGWNEQFF.